This TCR beta chain was identified in a study of identifying expanded T cells in peripheral blood. Study results and limitations: About 1.2 clones differed between technical replicates, versus approximately 16 and 20 over time. Variance in clone template counts between roughly two-week samples significantly increased with total template count across all healthy donors.

Note on this clone: Its target is not known.

Collection occurred without any documented infections or immune events in donors. This table comes from immunoSEQ multiplex PCR, and its TCRdb copy is limited to in-frame clones, with some not included. This table has over 70,000 clones, approximately 90% appearing once. CDR1 is LNHNV and CDR2 is YYDKDF in the germline V gene (reference sequence). V gave up 7 bases and J gave up 0 bases, with 13 bases separating them. This CDR3 has 15 residues. The TCR originated in a person aged 18 to 75 in good health. Sequencing used blood. This chain uses TRBV15 with TRBJ1-3; D is undetermined. The CDR3 nucleotides are TGTGCCACCACCCGGACTCCTAGCTCTGGAAACACCATATATTTT. Translated: CATTRTPSSGNTIYF.